This T cell receptor beta chain derives from a study of CD8+CD57+ T cells in acquired aplastic anemia. Profiling of TCR beta VDJ combinations and CDR3 sequences used genomic DNA as template. Using its own MiXCR run on the reads, TCRdb lists one record per CDR3 protein. The top ten hold approximately 9.7% of the sample, which has around 170,000 distinct CDR3 sequences, less than 60% seen once. This clonotype was seen at least ten times. Sequencing was done on patients that had shown CD8+CD57+ cell expansion by flow cytometry. When blood sampling took place, the patients had received no therapy. The specimen was sorted CD4+, CD8+, or CD8+CD57+ T cells (not recorded which) from PBMCs. The clonotype was recovered from a human donor with aplastic anemia.

The CDR3 here is CASSVDRGPYEQYF. The CDR3, as DNA: TGTGCCAGCAGCGTAGATCGGGGCCCCTACGAGCAGTACTTC. V usage is TRBV9 and J usage is TRBJ2-7; possibly TRBD1 or TRBD2 for D (5 bases each). Germline assignment: CDR1 SGDLS and CDR2 YYNGEE. This CDR3 is built from 14 residues. Deletions cut 0 bases from V and 2 bases from J, with 9 bases between.